The 26 T cell receptor beta chains given below trace back to one sample, sequenced in a study of cytotoxic CD8 clonotypes in ibrutinib-treated CLL. Clones were sequenced by immunoSEQ multiplex PCR, and TCRdb holds only the in-frame ones, with some missing. The repertoire has 300,000 or so clones, 67% of them found once; the top ten carry about 6.7%. This sample comprised PBMCs, obtained after 36 months of ibrutinib treatment. The receptors shown here come from a human donor with chronic lymphocytic leukemia.

This clone has a handful of counts. The chain combines TRBV28 with TRBJ2-2; TRBD2 agrees at 7 bases. The germline CDR1 and CDR2 sequences are MDHEN and SYDVKM. This CDR3 contains 15 residues. V was clipped by 3 bases and J by 6 bases; unmatched bases: 7. The CDR3 sequence is CASSLTGRGSGELFF. The CDR3, as DNA: TGTGCCAGCAGTTTGACTGGGAGGGGTTCCGGGGAGCTGTTTTTT.

This clone has a handful of counts. The CDR3 DNA reads TGTGCCAGTGGAAGGGACAGGGGCACAGATACGCAGTATTTT. This encodes CASGRDRGTDTQYF. The V gene is TRBV6-5, the J gene TRBJ2-3, with 9 nucleotides matching TRBD1. The CDR3 length is 14 residues. Germline V lookup: CDR1 MNHEY, CDR2 SVGAGI. The V gene end was trimmed by 9 bases and the J gene end by 1 base; junction bases not matched to a gene: 5.

The chain joins TRBV9 to TRBJ2-3; 10 bases agree with TRBD1. Germline V gene sequence: CDR1 SGDLS, CDR2 YYNGEE. CDR3 size: 14 residues. Trimming cost V 3 bases and J 8 bases; bases outside gene matches: 6. The CDR3 region is CASSDRDRGPTQYF. CDR3 bases: TGTGCCAGCAGCGACCGGGACAGGGGTCCTACGCAGTATTTT.

This clone was counted a single time. The J gene is TRBJ1-2, the V gene TRBV7-2; TRBD1 aligns across 7 bases. The CDR3 runs 15 residues. The V segment lost 5 bases and the J segment 6 bases; nucleotides outside the gene matches: 12. Germline loops: CDR1 SGHTA, CDR2 FQGNSA. The CDR3 region has the DNA TGTGCCAGCAGCCGAGCCTACGGGACAGCCGATGGCTACACCTTC. This encodes CASSRAYGTADGYTF.

J is TRBJ2-5 and V is TRBV14; D is undetermined. This CDR3 comprises 13 residues. With 4 bases removed from V and 6 bases from J, the gap between germline ends came to 12 bases. Germline V CDR1 and CDR2: SGHDN, FVKESK. The CDR3 DNA reads TGTGCCAGCAGCCTCATAGAGGAAAAGACCCAGTACTTC. This gives the protein CASSLIEEKTQYF.

The chain employs TRBV27 and TRBJ2-7; 8 nucleotides line up with TRBD1. The CDR3 extends over 14 amino acids. From germline, CDR1 is MNHEY and CDR2 SMNVEV (reference sequence). J gave up 4 bases and V 5 bases, and 7 bases lay outside the gene matches. The CDR3 region has the DNA TGTGCCAGCAGTACAACCGGGACAGGTTACGAGCAGTACTTC. Protein: CASSTTGTGYEQYF.

The CDR3 coding sequence is TGTGCCAGCAGCTTAGGGGATCCGTGGGGCGAGCAGTACTTC. Its translation is CASSLGDPWGEQYF. The genes are TRBV7-6 and TRBJ2-7; D is ambiguous. With 1 base removed from V and 6 bases from J, the gap between germline ends came to 13 bases. The CDR3 spans 14 residues. Germline V gene lookup returns CDR1 SGHVS and CDR2 FNYEAQ.

The rearrangement links TRBV15 to TRBJ2-2; a possible D gene is TRBD1 (6 bases). This CDR3 is 15 amino acids long. Germline assignment: CDR1 LNHNV and CDR2 YYDKDF (reference sequence). Between the trimmed V and J ends, which lost 3 bases and 4 bases, there was a span of 12 bases. CDR3 residues: CATSRGWTATGELFF. CDR3 DNA sequence: TGTGCCACCAGCAGGGGCTGGACAGCCACCGGGGAGCTGTTTTTT.

This clone was observed a few times. The chain links TRBV27 to TRBJ2-3; unclear D gene. CDR1 and CDR2 (germline): MNHEY, SMNVEV (reference sequence). V was cut by 4 bases and J by 0 bases, with 14 bases left in between. This CDR3 region has 16 residues. Here the CDR3 reads CASSSHPPRSTDTQYF. The CDR3 DNA is TGTGCCAGCAGTTCCCACCCCCCCCGGAGCACAGATACGCAGTATTTT.

This rearrangement joins TRBV6-4 to TRBJ2-3; 11 nucleotides agree with TRBD2. This CDR3 is built from 16 residues. Unmatched junction bases numbered 5, after V lost 5 bases and J lost 1 base. Germline loops: CDR1 MRHNA, CDR2 SNTAGT. This chain's CDR3 is CASSIELAGGTDTQYF. CDR3 sequence (DNA): TGTGCCAGCAGTATTGAACTAGCGGGGGGCACAGATACGCAGTATTTT.

This chain uses TRBV6-1 with TRBJ1-2; D gene uncertain. CDR3 size: 13 residues. Germline V gives CDR1 MNHNS, CDR2 SASEGT. The V gene lost 3 bases and the J gene lost 2 bases, with 7 bases spanning the gap. The CDR3 is CASSEERNYGYTF. CDR3 coding DNA: TGTGCCAGCAGTGAGGAACGGAACTATGGCTACACCTTC.

V is TRBV6-6 and J is TRBJ2-6; TRBD1 might be the D (6 bases). The CDR3 covers 14 residues. Germline values: CDR1 MNHNY, CDR2 SVGAGI (reference sequence). V was cut by 10 bases and J by 2 bases, with 12 bases left in between. The DNA of the CDR3 is TGTGCCACCTACTACAGGGCTGGGGCCAACGTCCTGACTTTC. As protein: CATYYRAGANVLTF.

V is TRBV6-5 and J is TRBJ2-1; the D is unclear. V lost 8 bases, J lost 8 bases, and 10 bases lay in between. There are 11 residues in the CDR3. Germline loops: CDR1 MNHEY, CDR2 SVGAGI. The CDR3 protein is CASSRGDEQFF. The CDR3 coding sequence is TGTGCCAGCTCCAGAGGCGATGAGCAGTTCTTC.

This clone was seen more than once but under ten times. Other DNA variants within this sample encode the same CDR3. This sequence joins TRBV10-3 and TRBJ2-3, with D uncertain. Germline CDR1 is ENHRY and CDR2 is SYGVKD. V was shortened by 2 bases and J by 6 bases, with 3 bases between the two germline ends. CDR3 length: 11 residues. CDR3 nucleotides: TGTGCCATCAGTGAGGGTGATACGCAGTATTTT. It yields the protein CAISEGDTQYF.

The CDR3 here is CASSEEGPWQPQHF. The CDR3 region has the DNA TGTGCCAGCAGTGAAGAAGGGCCTTGGCAGCCCCAGCATTTT. The J gene is TRBJ1-5, the V gene TRBV2, with D unresolved. CDR1 is SNHLY and CDR2 is FYNNEI in the germline V gene. Trimming stripped 1 base from V and 7 bases from J, with 11 bases between. The CDR3 loop spans 14 amino acids.

This clone has more than one count but fewer than ten. The chain carries TRBV5-1 and TRBJ1-6; perhaps TRBD1 as D (5 bases). The V gene's germline CDR1 is SGHRS and CDR2 YFSETQ. Trimming took 1 base from V and 7 from J, leaving 12 bases between them. This CDR3 has 15 residues. CDR3 amino acids: CASSLFQGRNSPLHF. As DNA, the CDR3 is TGCGCCAGCAGCTTGTTTCAGGGCCGGAATTCACCCCTCCACTTT.

The V call is TRBV5-1, the J call TRBJ2-7; TRBD2 is a possible D gene (6 bases). The CDR3 has 15 residues. Germline V lookup: CDR1 SGHRS, CDR2 YFSETQ. Between the trimmed V and J ends, which lost 4 bases and 0 bases, there was a span of 14 bases. The CDR3 protein is CASSLSGLASYEQYF. In nucleotides, the CDR3 is TGCGCCAGCAGCCTAAGCGGGCTTGCCTCCTACGAGCAGTACTTC.

The chain uses TRBV6-5 and TRBJ1-4, with TRBD1 as a possible D gene (5 bases). Germline values: CDR1 MNHEY, CDR2 SVGAGI. The CDR3 covers 16 residues. V lost 3 bases and J lost 0, with 11 bases in between. The CDR3 protein is CASSYGAGTTNEKLFF. CDR3 DNA sequence: TGTGCCAGCAGTTATGGGGCCGGAACAACTAATGAAAAACTGTTTTTT.

This clone was detected once. The chain carries TRBV9 and TRBJ1-2; D is unclear. This CDR3 has 12 amino acids. V lost 4 bases to trimming and J lost 4 bases, with 8 bases between them. In germline, CDR1 is SGDLS, CDR2 YYNGEE. The CDR3 DNA is TGTGCCAGCAGCCCAGCAGGCTATGGCTACACCTTC. It is translated as CASSPAGYGYTF.

J is TRBJ2-3 and V is TRBV18, with 10 bases that match TRBD2. The J segment lost 1 base and the V segment lost 3 bases, leaving 7 bases of the junction unmatched. This CDR3 contains 17 residues. Germline V CDR1 and CDR2: KGHSH, LQKENI. The CDR3 loop is CASSPASGSRGTDTQYF. CDR3 sequence (DNA): TGTGCCAGCTCACCGGCTAGCGGGAGCCGGGGCACAGATACGCAGTATTTT.

This clone has more than one count but fewer than ten. The CDR3 spells CASSTPRAVVNQPQHF. The DNA for the CDR3 is TGTGCCAGTAGTACCCCCCGCGCAGTAGTAAATCAGCCCCAGCATTTT. The chain couples TRBV19 to TRBJ1-5; D remains unclear. Germline CDR1 is LNHDA and CDR2 is SQIVND (reference sequence). This CDR3 contains 16 residues. V shed 4 bases and J shed 4 bases, with 17 bases lying between them.

The CDR3 coding sequence is TGTGCCAGCAGTACAAGGTTCTACGAGCAGTACTTC. This translates into CASSTRFYEQYF. The V and J genes are TRBV13 and TRBJ2-7, with D unresolved. The CDR3 covers 12 residues. Germline V CDR1 and CDR2: PRHDT, FYEKMQ (reference sequence). V lost 6 bases to trimming and J lost 3 bases, with 9 bases between them.

This clone was seen only once. This chain links TRBV4-1 with TRBJ2-2; maybe TRBD1 (5 bases). With 1 base removed from V and 6 bases from J, the gap between germline ends came to 15 bases. Per the germline V gene, CDR1 is MGHRA and CDR2 is YSYEKL. This CDR3 has 16 residues. CDR3 amino acids: CASSQVLSRAAGELFF. The CDR3 coding sequence is TGCGCCAGCAGCCAAGTTTTATCCAGGGCGGCCGGGGAGCTGTTTTTT.

This chain links TRBV5-6 with TRBJ2-7; D remains ambiguous. The CDR3 is made up of 12 amino acids. V gave up 1 base and J gave up 3 bases, with 5 bases separating them. The germline V gene encodes CDR1 SGHDT and CDR2 YYEEEE. The CDR3 DNA reads as TGTGCCAGCAGCTTGCTGGTCTACGAGCAGTACTTC. Translated, it gives CASSLLVYEQYF.

The gene calls are TRBV6-4 and TRBJ1-2; D call uncertain. Deletions cut 3 bases from V and 8 bases from J, with 13 bases between. The CDR3 runs to 13 residues. Germline assignment: CDR1 MRHNA and CDR2 SNTAGT. CDR3 DNA sequence: TGTGCCAGCAGTGAACAGCCCGCTGGGGGCTACACCTTC. Encoded protein: CASSEQPAGGYTF.

There are a few counts of this clone. V and J are TRBV29-1 and TRBJ1-4; possible D gene TRBD1, 5 bases. Looked up from germline, CDR1 is SQVTM and CDR2 is ANQGSEA. With 6 bases removed from V and 7 bases from J, the gap between germline ends came to 15 bases. The CDR3 runs 13 residues. The CDR3 DNA reads TGCAGCGTCTTGACAGACTCCCTTGAAAAACTGTTTTTT. Protein: CSVLTDSLEKLFF.